This TCR beta chain was identified in a study of T-cell memory formation after mild COVID-19. On the study more broadly: Among the donors, TCR clusters were largely specific to each donor. Overall study findings and caveats: Day 15 to 85 contracting clones showed balanced CD4/CD8; later expanders leaned CD4+.

The TCR alpha and TCR beta cDNA libraries, bearing sample barcodes and UMIs, were generated by 5'RACE using constant-segment primers. TCRdb re-called the 5' RACE reads through MiXCR, storing one row per CDR3 protein. In the table there are 220,000 or so distinct CDR3 sequences, 9% to 10% of which are singletons. V lost 4 bases and J lost 1, with 10 bases in between. The CDR3 is made up of 14 amino acids. Concerning this clonotype itself: Its antigen remains unknown.

The sequence derives from a man between 18 and 29 years old who had mild COVID-19 (a few samples of this study predate the infection). Cell type and time point are not known. The source material was PBMCs or a T cell subset sorted from them (not recorded which). The chain employs TRBV12-3 or TRBV12-4 and TRBJ1-1; D remains unclear. The CDR3: CASSSREANTEAFF. In nucleotides, the CDR3 is TGTGCCAGCAGTTCTAGGGAGGCGAACACTGAAGCTTTCTTT.